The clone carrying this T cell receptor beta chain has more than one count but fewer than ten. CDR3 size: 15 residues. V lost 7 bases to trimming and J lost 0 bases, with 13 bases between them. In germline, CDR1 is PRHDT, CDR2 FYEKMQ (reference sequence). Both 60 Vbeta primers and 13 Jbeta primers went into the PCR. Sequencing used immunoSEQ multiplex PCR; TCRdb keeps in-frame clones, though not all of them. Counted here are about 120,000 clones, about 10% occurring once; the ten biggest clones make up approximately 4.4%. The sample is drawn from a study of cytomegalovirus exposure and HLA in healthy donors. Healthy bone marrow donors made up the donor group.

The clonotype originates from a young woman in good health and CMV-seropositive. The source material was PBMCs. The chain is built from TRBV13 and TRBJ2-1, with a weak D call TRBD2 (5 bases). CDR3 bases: TGTGCCAGCACCCGGAGCGGTAACTCCTACAATGAGCAGTTCTTC. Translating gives CASTRSGNSYNEQFF.